This T cell receptor beta chain was found in a study of beta chain features in type 1 diabetes. Study information: Cells sorted and examined across all samples totaled roughly 100,000,000. Findings of the study overall: Type 1 diabetes patients had moderately but significantly shorter TCRB CDR3s in all four CD4+ subsets. Here, the possible influence of HLA type (on TCRB rearrangement) remained unresolved. A pattern of fewer insertions and more deletions at VDJ junctions was seen in type 1 diabetes patients.

Per the germline V gene, CDR1 is SGHDN and CDR2 is FVKESK. The CDR3 has 19 residues. With 1 base clipped from V and 10 bases from J, the junction kept 22 bases outside the gene matches. Expressed TCRB transcripts were sequenced because the entire RNA isolate underwent reverse transcription. Sequencing used immunoSEQ multiplex PCR; TCRdb keeps in-frame clones, though not all of them. The sample includes a few hundred thousand clones, 14% to 15% seen only once; the top ten take less than 0.02%. Notes on this clone: Its antigen is not known.

It was via CD45RO/CCR7/CD25/CD127/CD95/CD27 that CD4+ naive, central memory, regulatory and stem cell-like memory cells were sorted. The rearrangement links TRBV14 to TRBJ2-1; 7 nucleotides agree with TRBD1. Material for sequencing was naive CD4+ T cells from blood. The sequence was obtained from a man between 18 and 35 years old with type 1 diabetes. Here the CDR3 reads CASSQVRDRGTWLVMEQFF. DNA for the CDR3: TGTGCCAGCAGCCAAGTAAGGGACAGAGGTACTTGGTTGGTCATGGAGCAGTTCTTC.